The 18 T cell receptor beta chains presented below share a single source sample, sequenced in a study of T cells in Graves' hyperthyroidism and ophthalmopathy. It was RNA transcripts that yielded the amplified TCR beta CDR3 regions. RT-PCR in the first round (using the HTBI primer set) targeted the TCR CDR3. One entry per CDR3 protein, called by TCRdb with MiXCR from the multiplex PCR reads. The profile shows a few hundred thousand distinct CDR3 sequences, less than 20% of them singletons. Sequencing was performed on blood. The source is a woman between 40 and 50 years old with Graves' ophthalmopathy.

This clonotype was picked up many times. This sequence joins TRBV27 and TRBJ2-2; D assignment may be TRBD1 or TRBD2 (5 bases each). Germline CDR1 MNHEY, CDR2 SMNVEV (reference sequence). The length of the CDR3 is 16 residues. V shed 4 bases and J shed 5 bases, with 17 bases lying between them. The CDR3: CASSYGTGRSTGELFF. DNA for the CDR3: TGTGCCAGCAGTTATGGGACGGGGAGAAGTACCGGGGAGCTGTTTTTT.

The rearrangement joins TRBV7-8 to TRBJ2-4; TRBD2 aligns across 9 bases. Germline loops: CDR1 SGHVS, CDR2 FQNEAQ. V lost 0 bases, J lost 12 bases, and 6 bases stayed unmatched. This CDR3 is 14 amino acids long. Written as DNA, the CDR3 is TGTGCCAGCAGCTTAGCGCGCTCTAGCGGGGCTCAGTACTTC. This translates into CASSLARSSGAQYF.

This clonotype was seen only a few times. A much bigger clone sits one base away, suggesting this may be a read error. The chain links TRBV5-1 to TRBJ2-7, with TRBD2 identical over 15 bases. This CDR3 has 15 residues. Trimming removed 4 bases from V and 7 bases from J; junction bases left unmatched: 6. In germline, CDR1 is SGHRS, CDR2 YFSETQ. The CDR3 is CASSIRTSGGGEQYF. The DNA for the CDR3 is TGCGCCAGCAGCATCCGGACTAGCGGGGGGGGAGAGCAGTACTTC.

This clonotype has at least ten counts. This CDR3 reads CASSEGTGDTGELFF. The CDR3 coding sequence is TGTGCCAGCAGTGAGGGGACAGGGGACACCGGGGAGCTGTTTTTT. This chain links TRBV6-4 with TRBJ2-2; TRBD1 matches 10 bases. Trimming at V came to 3 bases and at J to 3 bases, leaving 1 base not matched to a gene. The germline V gene has CDR1 MRHNA and CDR2 SNTAGT. This CDR3 is 15 amino acids long.

This clonotype was detected many times. The CDR3 sequence: CASSDWGDQPQHF. The CDR3, as DNA: TGTGCCAGCAGTGATTGGGGGGATCAGCCCCAGCATTTT. The V call is TRBV25-1, the J call TRBJ1-5; the D gene is possibly TRBD1 (5 bases). Germline CDR1 is MGHDK and CDR2 is SYGVNS. Trimming removed 3 bases at V and 5 bases at J, with 8 bases between. The CDR3 is 13 residues long.

In its sample, this clonotype was seen a few times. The chain couples TRBV4-2 to TRBJ2-2; TRBD2 matches 9 bases. This CDR3 region has 20 residues. V dropped 4 bases and J dropped 4; count of bases not matched to a gene: 19. Per the germline V gene, CDR1 is LGHNA and CDR2 is YNFKEQ. CDR3 sequence reads: CASSPRVGANSGSFTGELFF. The CDR3 bases are TGTGCCAGCAGCCCCCGCGTGGGAGCGAATAGCGGGAGTTTCACCGGGGAGCTGTTTTTT.

In this sample, this clonotype turned up many times. The V gene is TRBV6-5, the J gene TRBJ1-1; D is unclear. This CDR3 contains 14 residues. The V gene's germline CDR1 is MNHEY and CDR2 SVGAGI. Trimming removed 0 bases from V and 4 bases from J, with 9 bases in between. CDR3 sequence (DNA): TGTGCCAGCAGTTACTCTCTGGCCTTCACTGAAGCTTTCTTT. This codes for CASSYSLAFTEAFF.

This clonotype was seen a handful of times. V and J are TRBV6-1 and TRBJ1-2; D possibly corresponds to TRBD1 (6 bases). CDR1 and CDR2 from the germline V gene are MNHNS and SASEGT. Deletions cut 6 bases from V and 4 bases from J, with 24 bases between. The CDR3 spans 17 residues. The CDR3 sequence is CASSLTGTRPTLYGYTF. In DNA, the CDR3 is TGTGCCAGCAGCCTAACCGGGACACGTCCGACCCTCTATGGCTACACCTTC.

This clonotype was seen repeatedly, ten times or more. The chain combines TRBV19 with TRBJ2-7; D may be TRBD1 (6 bases). Germline V gene sequence: CDR1 LNHDA, CDR2 SQIVND (reference sequence). Trimming stripped 4 bases from V and 3 bases from J, with 13 bases between. This CDR3 is built from 14 residues. The CDR3 DNA sequence: TGTGCCAGTAGTACCGAGACAGGCGGCTACGAGCAGTACTTC. Translated: CASSTETGGYEQYF.

This chain connects TRBV6-1 to TRBJ2-5; no firm D call. The CDR3 totals 11 residues. V was pared by 5 bases and J by 5 bases, with 6 bases between. The germline CDR1 and CDR2 sequences are MNHNS and SASEGT. The CDR3 DNA reads as TGTGCCAGCAGTACCTGGGAGACCCAGTACTTC. Protein sequence: CASSTWETQYF.

This clonotype was recorded many times. The chain links TRBV10-3 to TRBJ1-2; 8 nucleotides match TRBD1. Germline lookup yields CDR1 ENHRY and CDR2 SYGVKD. The CDR3 sequence is 13 residues long. With V trimmed by 10 bases and J by 2 bases, 6 bases remained unmatched. CDR3 residues: CATDRGVNYGYTF. The CDR3 DNA reads TGTGCCACCGACAGGGGAGTCAACTATGGCTACACCTTC.

This clonotype was detected ten times or more. This rearrangement joins TRBV28 to TRBJ2-5; D perhaps matches TRBD1 (6 bases). The germline V and J ends were trimmed by 7 bases and 1 base, with 10 bases remaining between them. CDR1 and CDR2 from the germline V gene are MDHEN and SYDVKM. This CDR3 contains 13 residues. This CDR3 reads CASTHRAQETQYF. In DNA, the CDR3 is TGTGCCAGCACCCACAGGGCCCAAGAGACCCAGTACTTC.

This clonotype was observed at least ten times. V is TRBV6-5 and J is TRBJ1-6; 7 bases are a match to TRBD1. The CDR3 sequence is 15 residues long. V lost 0 bases, J lost 9 bases, and 5 bases stayed unmatched. The germline CDR1 and CDR2 sequences are MNHEY and SVGAGI. CDR3 residues: CASSYSVQGVSPLHF. The CDR3 DNA reads TGTGCCAGCAGTTACTCCGTCCAGGGGGTTTCACCCCTCCACTTT.

In this sample, this clonotype turned up many times. The chain has TRBV6-5 and TRBJ2-7; 9 bases match TRBD1. V was clipped by 2 bases and J by 1 base; unmatched bases: 3. Germline CDR1 MNHEY, CDR2 SVGAGI. The CDR3 is 15 amino acids. In DNA form, the CDR3 reads TGTGCCAGCAGTTACACGGGACAGGGATCCTACGAGCAGTACTTC. Translation gives CASSYTGQGSYEQYF.

This clonotype has a count of ten or more. This rearrangement joins TRBV7-9 to TRBJ2-2; D is uncertain. The CDR3 contains 15 residues. The V gene's germline CDR1 is SEHNR and CDR2 FQNEAQ (reference sequence). V was clipped by 7 bases and J by 0 bases, with 12 bases between them. In DNA, the CDR3 is TGTGCCAGCACCGCCGGGCCGACGAACACCGGGGAGCTGTTTTTT. This codes for CASTAGPTNTGELFF.

This clonotype was found a few times. The chain employs TRBV4-1 and TRBJ1-2; TRBD1 agrees at 7 bases. CDR1 is MGHRA, CDR2 YSYEKL, per germline. This CDR3 is built from 15 residues. V shed 4 bases, J shed 1 base, and the junction held 6 bases outside the gene matches. The CDR3 DNA sequence: TGCGCCAGCAGCCGCCCGGGACAGATTAACTATGGCTACACCTTC. The encoded protein is CASSRPGQINYGYTF.

This clonotype was seen only a few times. The rearrangement links TRBV9 to TRBJ1-3; a weak D match, TRBD1 (5 bases). The CDR3 covers 19 residues. The V end was cut by 4 bases, the J end by 0 bases, with 23 bases between. CDR1 and CDR2 (germline): SGDLS, YYNGEE. CDR3 region: CASSLQASTRVHSGNTIYF. In DNA, the CDR3 is TGTGCCAGCAGCCTCCAAGCCTCCACCAGGGTTCACTCTGGAAACACCATATATTTT.

This clonotype was recorded many times. The CDR3 DNA is TGCGCCAGCAGCCAGGGGAGGACCGGGGGGGGTAACGAGCAGTACTTC. It specifies CASSQGRTGGGNEQYF. This chain links TRBV4-1 with TRBJ2-7; TRBD2 agrees at 8 bases. Germline V gene lookup returns CDR1 MGHRA and CDR2 YSYEKL. CDR3 length equals 16 residues. V gave up 3 bases and J gave up 5 bases; unmatched junction bases: 12.